The 3 T cell receptor beta chains given below trace back to one sample, sequenced in a study of molecular identifiers for immune sequencing clone quantification (dated by TCRdb to the late 2010s). Receptor amplification or capture employed PCR. TCRdb records Illumina HiSeq 4000 as the sequencer. TCRdb passed the public sequencing reads through fastp at Q25 and MiXCR, retaining productive beta sequences. Each record represents a unique CDR3 protein, reported with the most common genes and DNA among its rows. The sample contains 550,000 to 750,000 distinct CDR3 sequences, just under 20% of them found a single time. The top ten constitute roughly 0.85% of the sample. The sample consisted of naive CD8+ T cells from blood, with Jurkat cell RNA spiked in. In light of the paper, this sample's cell subset or site label describes: FACS-sorted CD8+CD4-CCR7+CD45RA+ naive T cells. Receptors originate from a human donor in good health. Some libraries in this study had Jurkat cell RNA spiked in.

This clonotype was picked up many times. The chain couples TRBV27 to TRBJ2-3; D is ambiguous. The CDR3 loop spans 12 amino acids. Germline V gene sequence: CDR1 MNHEY, CDR2 SMNVEV (reference sequence). Trimming shortened V by 5 bases and J by 4 bases, and 7 bases separated the two germline ends. CDR3 coding DNA: TGTGCCAGCAGTCCAAGATCAGATACGCAGTATTTT. Translating gives CASSPRSDTQYF.

J is TRBJ1-4 and V is TRBV24-1; D is unresolved. With 10 bases removed from V and 2 bases from J, the gap between germline ends came to 16 bases. Looked up from germline, CDR1 is KGHDR and CDR2 is SFDVKD. The CDR3 length is 15 residues. CDR3 sequence (DNA): TGTGCCACGACCGGGTGCGGTTGCACTAATGAAAAACTGTTTTTT. Residues: CATTGCGCTNEKLFF.

This clonotype has a count of ten or more. Here the CDR3 reads CASSRAGTSGRGRTDTQYF. CDR3 coding DNA: TGTGCCAGCAGCCGAGCCGGGACTAGCGGGAGGGGTCGCACAGATACGCAGTATTTT. The chain carries TRBV7-9 and TRBJ2-3, with 16 bases that match TRBD2. V lost 5 bases, J lost 1 base, and 9 bases stayed unmatched. This CDR3 has 19 residues. Germline V CDR1 and CDR2: SEHNR, FQNEAQ (reference sequence).